Below, one TCR beta chain is given with its context. The antigen is not known. The sample holds other DNA sequences that translate to the same CDR3. These data belong to a study of cytomegalovirus exposure and HLA in healthy donors. Vbeta (60) and Jbeta (13) primers were used in the PCR. Profiling relied on immunoSEQ multiplex PCR, and the TCRdb table lists in-frame clones only, not all of them. The table includes about 150,000 clones, 85% detected once. CDR1 SGHDT and CDR2 YYEEEE come from the germline V gene. The CDR3 is 15 residues long. Trimming pared 1 base from V and 7 bases from J, leaving 12 bases between. Broader study findings: Accounts indicate the classifier identified cytomegalovirus status with strong specificity and sensitivity. Some V segments, including TRBV6-2 and TRBV6-3, were excluded as indistinguishable.

This TCR derives from a boy under 10 years old in good health and CMV-seronegative. The chain uses TRBV5-6 and TRBJ1-6; a weak D match, TRBD1 (5 bases). Sequencing was done on a sample of PBMCs. The CDR3 DNA is TGTGCCAGCAGCTTGTATCAGGGTAGGAATTCACCCCTCCACTTT. Translation: CASSLYQGRNSPLHF. The complete variable domain, with remaining parts taken from reference TRBV5-6 and TRBJ1-6, reads DAGVTQSPTHLIKTRGQQVTLRCSPKSGHDTVSWYQQALGQGPQFIFQYYEEEERQRGNFPDRFSGHQFPNYSSELNVNALLLGDSALYLCASSLYQGRNSPLHFGNGTRLTVT.